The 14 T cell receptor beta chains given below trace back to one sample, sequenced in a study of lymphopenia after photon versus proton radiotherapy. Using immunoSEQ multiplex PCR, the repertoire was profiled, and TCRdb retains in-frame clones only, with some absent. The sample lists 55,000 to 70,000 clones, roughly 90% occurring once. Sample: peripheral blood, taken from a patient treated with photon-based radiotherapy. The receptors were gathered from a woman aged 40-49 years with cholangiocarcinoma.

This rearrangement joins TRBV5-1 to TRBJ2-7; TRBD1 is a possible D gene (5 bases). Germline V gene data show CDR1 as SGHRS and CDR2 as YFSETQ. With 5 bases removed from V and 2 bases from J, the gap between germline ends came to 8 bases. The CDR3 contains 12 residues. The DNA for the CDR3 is TGCGCCAGCAGACAGGACGCCTACGAGCAGTACTTC. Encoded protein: CASRQDAYEQYF.

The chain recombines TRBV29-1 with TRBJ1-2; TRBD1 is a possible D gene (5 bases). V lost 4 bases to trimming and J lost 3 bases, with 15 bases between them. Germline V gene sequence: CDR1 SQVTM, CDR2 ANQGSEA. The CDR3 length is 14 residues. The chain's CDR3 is CSVGAGRPDYGYTF. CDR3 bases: TGCAGCGTTGGGGCAGGGAGGCCTGACTATGGCTACACCTTC.

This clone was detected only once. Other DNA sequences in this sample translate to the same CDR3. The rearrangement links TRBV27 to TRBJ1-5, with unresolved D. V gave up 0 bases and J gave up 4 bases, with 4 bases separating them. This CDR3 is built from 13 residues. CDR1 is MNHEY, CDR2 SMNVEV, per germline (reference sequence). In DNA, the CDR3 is TGTGCCAGCAGTTTATCTGGGAATCAGCCCCAGCATTTT. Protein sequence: CASSLSGNQPQHF.

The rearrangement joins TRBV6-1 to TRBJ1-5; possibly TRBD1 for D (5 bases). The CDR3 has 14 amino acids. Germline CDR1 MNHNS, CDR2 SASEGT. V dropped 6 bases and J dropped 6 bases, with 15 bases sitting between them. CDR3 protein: CASRAGGEGQPQHF. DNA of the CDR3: TGTGCCAGCAGAGCAGGAGGGGAGGGTCAGCCCCAGCATTTT.

DNA of the CDR3: TGTGCCAGCAACGAGGACAGGGAGGGCGAAAAACTGTTTTTT. Translating gives CASNEDREGEKLFF. This chain connects TRBV6-6 to TRBJ1-4; the match to TRBD1 covers 8 bases. CDR1 and CDR2 (germline): MNHNY, SVGAGI (reference sequence). The V segment lost 7 bases and the J segment 8 bases; nucleotides outside the gene matches: 9. This CDR3 region has 14 residues.

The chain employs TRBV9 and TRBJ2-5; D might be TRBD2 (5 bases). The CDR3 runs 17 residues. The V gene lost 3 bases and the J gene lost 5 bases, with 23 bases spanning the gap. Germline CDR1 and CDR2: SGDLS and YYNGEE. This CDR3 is CASSEDSDRARRETQYF. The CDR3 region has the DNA TGTGCCAGCAGCGAGGACTCTGATCGGGCGAGAAGGGAGACCCAGTACTTC. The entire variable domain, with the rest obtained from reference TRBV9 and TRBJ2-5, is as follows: DSGVTQTPKHLITATGQRVTLRCSPRSGDLSVYWYQQSLDQGLQFLIQYYNGEERAKGNILERFSAQQFPDLHSELNLSSLELGDSALYFCASSEDSDRARRETQYFGPGTRLLVL.

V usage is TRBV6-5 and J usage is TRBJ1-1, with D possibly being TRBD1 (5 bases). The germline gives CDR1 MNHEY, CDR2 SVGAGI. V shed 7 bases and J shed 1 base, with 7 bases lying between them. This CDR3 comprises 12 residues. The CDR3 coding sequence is TGTGCCAGCAAGGGGACGAACACTGAAGCTTTCTTT. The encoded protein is CASKGTNTEAFF.

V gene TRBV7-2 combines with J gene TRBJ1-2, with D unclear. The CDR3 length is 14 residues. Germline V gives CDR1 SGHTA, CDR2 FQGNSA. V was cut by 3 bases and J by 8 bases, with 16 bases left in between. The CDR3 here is CASSLSAGRYGYTF. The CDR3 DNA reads TGTGCCAGCAGCTTGTCGGCCGGTCGCTACGGCTACACCTTC.

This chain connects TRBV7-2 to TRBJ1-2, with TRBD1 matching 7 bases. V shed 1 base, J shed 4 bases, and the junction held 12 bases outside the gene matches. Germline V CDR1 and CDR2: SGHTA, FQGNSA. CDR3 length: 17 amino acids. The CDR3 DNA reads TGTGCCAGCAGCTTAGGAGACGAGGGGGCGCCTTCCTATGGCTACACCTTC. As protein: CASSLGDEGAPSYGYTF.

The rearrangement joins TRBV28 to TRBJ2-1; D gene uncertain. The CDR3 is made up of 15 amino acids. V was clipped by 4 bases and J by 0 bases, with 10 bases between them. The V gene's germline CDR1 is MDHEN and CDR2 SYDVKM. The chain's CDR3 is CASSSPSGSYNEQFF. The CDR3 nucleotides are TGTGCCAGCAGTTCCCCGAGTGGCTCCTACAATGAGCAGTTCTTC.

CDR3 sequence reads: CASSVGSLGSDTQYF. CDR3 nucleotide sequence: TGTGCCAGCAGCGTAGGAAGCCTAGGGTCAGATACGCAGTATTTT. V usage is TRBV9 and J usage is TRBJ2-3; the D is unclear. This CDR3 is built from 15 residues. Between the trimmed V and J ends, which lost 0 bases and 4 bases, there was a span of 12 bases. CDR1 and CDR2 from the germline V gene are SGDLS and YYNGEE.

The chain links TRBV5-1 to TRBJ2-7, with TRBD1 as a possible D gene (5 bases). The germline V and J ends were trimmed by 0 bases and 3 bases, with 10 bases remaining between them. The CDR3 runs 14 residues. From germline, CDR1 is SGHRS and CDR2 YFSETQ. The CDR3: CASSLGFRGYEQYF. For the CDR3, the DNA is TGCGCCAGCAGCTTGGGTTTTAGGGGCTACGAGCAGTACTTC. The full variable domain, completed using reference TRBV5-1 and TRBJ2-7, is KAGVTQTPRYLIKTRGQQVTLSCSPISGHRSVSWYQQTPGQGLQFLFEYFSETQRNKGNFPGRFSGRQFSNSRSEMNVSTLELGDSALYLCASSLGFRGYEQYFGPGTRLTVT.

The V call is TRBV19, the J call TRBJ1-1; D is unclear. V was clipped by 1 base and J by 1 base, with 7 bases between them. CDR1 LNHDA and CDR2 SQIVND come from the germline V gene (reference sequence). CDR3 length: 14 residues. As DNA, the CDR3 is TGTGCCAGTAGTATAGGACGTACGAACACTGAAGCTTTCTTT. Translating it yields CASSIGRTNTEAFF. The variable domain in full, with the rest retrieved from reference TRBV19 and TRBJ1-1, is DGGITQSPKYLFRKEGQNVTLSCEQNLNHDAMYWYRQDPGQGLRLIYYSQIVNDFQKGDIAEGYSVSREKKESFPLTVTSAQKNPTAFYLCASSIGRTNTEAFFGQGTRLTVV.

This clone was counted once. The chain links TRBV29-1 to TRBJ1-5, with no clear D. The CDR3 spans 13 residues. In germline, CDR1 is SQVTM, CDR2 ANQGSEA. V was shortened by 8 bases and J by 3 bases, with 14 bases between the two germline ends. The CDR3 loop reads CSISPGLNQPQHF. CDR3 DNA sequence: TGCAGCATAAGTCCCGGCCTCAATCAGCCCCAGCATTTT.